The sequence of this TCR beta chain was determined in a study of technical replicates of blood from a few donors. Produced via immunoSEQ multiplex PCR; TCRdb's table is partial and in-frame only. The data contain 87,000 or so clones, 92% of them singletons. Sequences were obtained from T cells isolated from PBMCs. This TCR derives from a human donor in good health.

As DNA, the CDR3 is TGTGCCAGCAGCCTCGGGTTCCTCAGCGGCTACACCTTC. It specifies CASSLGFLSGYTF. The V and J genes are TRBV13 and TRBJ1-2, with D uncertain. In germline, CDR1 is PRHDT, CDR2 FYEKMQ (reference sequence). The CDR3 spans 13 residues. With 5 bases removed from V and 8 bases from J, the gap between germline ends came to 15 bases.